The T cell receptor (beta chain) under discussion was sequenced for a study of blood T cell repertoires in COVID-19. Here immunoSEQ multiplex PCR was the method, and the copy in TCRdb shows in-frame clones only, minus some. The data contain about 200,000 clones, approximately 88% of them singletons. Concerning this clone: Other DNA sequences in this sample translate to the same CDR3.

Per germline, CDR1 SGDLS and CDR2 YYNGEE. This CDR3 has 14 residues. With V trimmed by 0 bases and J by 4 bases, 2 bases remained unmatched. V is TRBV9 and J is TRBJ1-2, with TRBD1 matching 8 bases. Sequencing input: PBMCs or T cells enriched from blood (not recorded which). The origin of this receptor is a woman between 18 and 29 years old who had recovered from COVID-19. The CDR3 nucleotides are TGTGCCAGCAGCGTAGGGACAGGGCTCTATGGCTACACCTTC. Its protein is CASSVGTGLYGYTF.